The subject of this entry is one T cell receptor (beta chain). What this receptor recognizes is not known. Per-nucleotide qualities are absent, and no much larger clonotype sits a single base away. Deletion took 1 base off V and 0 bases off J, with a span of 12 bases between the germline ends. The CDR3, from cysteine to phenylalanine, totals 16 residues. CDR3 DNA is the only sequence kept; it has 48 bases, read in frame from the first base. CDR1 is given as MGHRA and CDR2 as YSYEKL, both from the germline V gene. The sample belongs to a study of control samples from healthy donors and cancer patients (dated by TCRdb to about 2020). The library was prepared using the immunoSEQ multiplex PCR assay. Entries here come from immuneACCESS through TCRdb and include only in-frame sequences with V and J called. Some clones fail to appear in such tables; in the studies checked, an unresolved V gene covers under half of the shortfall, and the cause of the remainder is unknown. Counted in this sample were 40,000 to 65,000 clones; about 90% of them appeared once. Together, the top ten hold 11% to 15% of the sample.

The sequence links TRBV4-1 to TRBJ1-2; the D gene assignment is ambiguous. Sequencing used PBMCs. The TCR originated in a man aged 60 to 69 with head and neck cancer. The DNA sequence is given as TGCGCCAGCAGCCAAGCTTTACGGGCCTCTAACTATGGCTACACCTTC. It codes for CASSQALRASNYGYTF.